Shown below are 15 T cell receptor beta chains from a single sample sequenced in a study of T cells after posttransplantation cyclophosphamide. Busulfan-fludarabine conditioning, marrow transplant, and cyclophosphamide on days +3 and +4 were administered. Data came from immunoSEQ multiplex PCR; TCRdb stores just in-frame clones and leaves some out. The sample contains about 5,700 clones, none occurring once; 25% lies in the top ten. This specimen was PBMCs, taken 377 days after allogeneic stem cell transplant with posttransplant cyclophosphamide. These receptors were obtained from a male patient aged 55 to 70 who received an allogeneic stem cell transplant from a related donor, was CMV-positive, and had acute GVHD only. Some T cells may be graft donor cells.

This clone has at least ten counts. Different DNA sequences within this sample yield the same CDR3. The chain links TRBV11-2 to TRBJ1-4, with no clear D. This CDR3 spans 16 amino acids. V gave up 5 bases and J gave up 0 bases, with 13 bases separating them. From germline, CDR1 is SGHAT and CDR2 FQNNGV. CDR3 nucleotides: TGTGCCAGCAGCCTCCCCTGGGGAGCAACTAATGAAAAACTGTTTTTT. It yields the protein CASSLPWGATNEKLFF.

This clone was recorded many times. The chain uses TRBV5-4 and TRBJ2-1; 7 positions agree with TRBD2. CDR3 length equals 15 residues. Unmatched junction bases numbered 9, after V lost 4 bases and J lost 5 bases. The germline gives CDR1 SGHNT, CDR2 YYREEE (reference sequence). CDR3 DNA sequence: TGTGCCAGCAGCCGAGGACTAGGCCTCGACAATGAGCAGTTCTTC. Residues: CASSRGLGLDNEQFF.

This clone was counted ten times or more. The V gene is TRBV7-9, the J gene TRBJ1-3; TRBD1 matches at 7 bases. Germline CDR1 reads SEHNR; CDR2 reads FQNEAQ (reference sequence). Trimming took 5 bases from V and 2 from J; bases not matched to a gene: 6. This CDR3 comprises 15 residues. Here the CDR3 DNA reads TGTGCCAGCAGCGGACAGGTCACGACTGGAAACACCATATATTTT. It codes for CASSGQVTTGNTIYF.

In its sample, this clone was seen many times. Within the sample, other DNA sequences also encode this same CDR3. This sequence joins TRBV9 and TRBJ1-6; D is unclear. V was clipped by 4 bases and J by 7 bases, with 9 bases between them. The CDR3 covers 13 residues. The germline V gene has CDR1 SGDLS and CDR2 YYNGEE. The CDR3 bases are TGTGCCAGCAGCCCGGAGGTGAATTCACCCCTCCACTTT. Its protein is CASSPEVNSPLHF. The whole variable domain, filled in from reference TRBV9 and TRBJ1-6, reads DSGVTQTPKHLITATGQRVTLRCSPRSGDLSVYWYQQSLDQGLQFLIQYYNGEERAKGNILERFSAQQFPDLHSELNLSSLELGDSALYFCASSPEVNSPLHFGNGTRLTVT.

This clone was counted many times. CDR3 DNA: TGTGCCAGCAGCTTAGATAGAATCTACGAGCAGTACTTC. Protein sequence: CASSLDRIYEQYF. The rearrangement links TRBV11-2 to TRBJ2-7, with D uncertain. The germline V and J ends were trimmed by 0 bases and 3 bases, with 6 bases remaining between them. Germline lookup yields CDR1 SGHAT and CDR2 FQNNGV. The CDR3 consists of 13 residues.

CDR3 nucleotides: TGTGCCAGCACTGACCCCCGGGACAGCGGCGGAATGGACGAGCAGTACTTC. It translates to CASTDPRDSGGMDEQYF. The chain links TRBV6-1 to TRBJ2-7, with 7 bases that match TRBD1. CDR3 length: 17 residues. Germline CDR1 reads MNHNS; CDR2 reads SASEGT. Losses at the gene ends were 7 bases for V and 5 bases for J; bases not matched to a gene: 20.

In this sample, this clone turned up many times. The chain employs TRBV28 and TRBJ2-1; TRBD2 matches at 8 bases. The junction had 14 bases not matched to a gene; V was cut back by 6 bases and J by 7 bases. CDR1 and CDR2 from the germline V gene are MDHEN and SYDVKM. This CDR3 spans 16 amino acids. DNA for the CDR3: TGTGCCAGCAGCCCCGAGGGGGGCGGGAGGAGAAATGAGCAGTTCTTC. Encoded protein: CASSPEGGGRRNEQFF.

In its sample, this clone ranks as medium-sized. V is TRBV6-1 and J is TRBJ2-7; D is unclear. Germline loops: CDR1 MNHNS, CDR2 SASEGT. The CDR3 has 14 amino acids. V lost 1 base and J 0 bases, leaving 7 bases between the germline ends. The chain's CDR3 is CASSEEESSYEQYF. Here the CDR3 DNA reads TGTGCCAGCAGTGAAGAGGAGAGCTCCTACGAGCAGTACTTC.

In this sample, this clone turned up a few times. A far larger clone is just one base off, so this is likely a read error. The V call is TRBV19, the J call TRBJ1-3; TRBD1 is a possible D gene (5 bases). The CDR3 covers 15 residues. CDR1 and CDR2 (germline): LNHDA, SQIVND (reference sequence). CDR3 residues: CASSMGLNSGSTIYF. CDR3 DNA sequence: TGTGCCAGTAGTATGGGACTGAACTCTGGAAGCACCATATATTTT.

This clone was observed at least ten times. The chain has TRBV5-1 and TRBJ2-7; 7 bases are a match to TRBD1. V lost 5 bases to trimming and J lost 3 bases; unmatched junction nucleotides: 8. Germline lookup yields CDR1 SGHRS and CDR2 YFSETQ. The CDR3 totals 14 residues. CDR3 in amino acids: CASRVSGTVYEQYF. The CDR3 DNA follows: TGCGCCAGCAGAGTTTCCGGGACAGTCTACGAGCAGTACTTC.

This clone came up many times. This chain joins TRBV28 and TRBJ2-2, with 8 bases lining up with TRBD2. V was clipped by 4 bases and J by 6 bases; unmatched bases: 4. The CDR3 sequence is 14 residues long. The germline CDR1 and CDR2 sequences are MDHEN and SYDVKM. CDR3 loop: CASSWTSLPGELFF. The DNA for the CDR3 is TGTGCCAGCAGTTGGACTAGCCTCCCCGGGGAGCTGTTTTTT.

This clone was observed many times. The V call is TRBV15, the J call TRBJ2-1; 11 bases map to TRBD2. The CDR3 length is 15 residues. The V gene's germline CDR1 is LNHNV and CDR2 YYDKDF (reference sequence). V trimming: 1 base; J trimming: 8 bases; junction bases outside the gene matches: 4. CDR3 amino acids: CATSRVAGGYYEQFF. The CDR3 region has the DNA TGTGCCACCAGCAGAGTAGCGGGAGGGTATTATGAGCAGTTCTTC.

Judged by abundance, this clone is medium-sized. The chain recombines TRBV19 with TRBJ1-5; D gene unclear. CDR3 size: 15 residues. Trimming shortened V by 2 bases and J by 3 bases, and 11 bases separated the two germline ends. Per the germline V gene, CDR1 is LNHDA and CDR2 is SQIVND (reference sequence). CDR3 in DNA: TGTGCCAGTAGTATAAGATTTACTTCCAATCAGCCCCAGCATTTT. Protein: CASSIRFTSNQPQHF. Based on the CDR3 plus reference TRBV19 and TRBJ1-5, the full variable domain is DGGITQSPKYLFRKEGQNVTLSCEQNLNHDAMYWYRQDPGQGLRLIYYSQIVNDFQKGDIAEGYSVSREKKESFPLTVTSAQKNPTAFYLCASSIRFTSNQPQHFGDGTRLSIL.

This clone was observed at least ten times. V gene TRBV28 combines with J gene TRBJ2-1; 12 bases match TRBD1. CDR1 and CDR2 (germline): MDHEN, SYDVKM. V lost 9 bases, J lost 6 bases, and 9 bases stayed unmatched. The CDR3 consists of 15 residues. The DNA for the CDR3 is TGTGCCAGTAATCCGGGACAGGGGGCGTTCAATGAGCAGTTCTTC. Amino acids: CASNPGQGAFNEQFF.

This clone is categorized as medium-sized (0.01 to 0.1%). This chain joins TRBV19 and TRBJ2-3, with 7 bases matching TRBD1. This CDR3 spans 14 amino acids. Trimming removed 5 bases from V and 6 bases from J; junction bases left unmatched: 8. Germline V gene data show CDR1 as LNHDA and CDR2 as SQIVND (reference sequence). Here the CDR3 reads CASSPPTGVDTQYF. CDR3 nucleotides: TGTGCCAGTAGTCCACCAACAGGGGTTGATACGCAGTATTTT.